The 3 T cell receptor beta chains given below trace back to one sample, sequenced in a study of cytomegalovirus exposure and HLA in healthy donors. Produced via immunoSEQ multiplex PCR; TCRdb's table is partial and in-frame only. Of about 76,000 clones in the sample, about 95% were seen once. The sample taken for sequencing was PBMCs. These receptors all stem from a woman between 18 and 30 years old in good health and CMV-seropositive.

The rearrangement uses TRBV30 and TRBJ1-1; D possibly corresponds to TRBD1 (6 bases). This CDR3 spans 15 amino acids. Germline assignment: CDR1 GTSNPN and CDR2 SVGIG (reference sequence). Trimming took 4 bases from V and 0 from J, leaving 15 bases between them. The DNA of the CDR3 is TGTGCCTGGAATGAGTTGAACAGGGTGAACACTGAAGCTTTCTTT. Translated: CAWNELNRVNTEAFF.

The chain combines TRBV6-5 with TRBJ2-4; 7 nucleotides agree with TRBD1. V lost 6 bases, J lost 10 bases, and 6 bases stayed unmatched. CDR1 and CDR2 (germline): MNHEY, SVGAGI. CDR3 length equals 12 residues. The DNA for the CDR3 is TGTGCCAGCAGCCGGGACAGCCAAATTCAGTACTTC. This translates into CASSRDSQIQYF.

Only one count was recorded for this clone. The J gene is TRBJ1-1, the V gene TRBV7-9; TRBD1 aligns across 7 bases. Germline V gene lookup returns CDR1 SEHNR and CDR2 FQNEAQ (reference sequence). CDR3 size: 15 residues. V lost 3 bases, J lost 11 bases, and 15 bases stayed unmatched. The CDR3 nucleotides are TGTGCCAGCAGCTTGGCCGACAGGGCCTTTGGGGACGCTTTCTTT. Translating gives CASSLADRAFGDAFF.